A selection of T cell receptor beta chains follows, all from one sample in a study of early T cells in non-severe SARS-CoV-2 infection. TCRdb processed the 5' RACE reads anew with MiXCR; each CDR3 protein has one entry. The sample yields under 65,000 distinct CDR3 sequences, approximately 13% seen once. The starting material was whole blood, obtained at baseline. The receptor set was obtained from an adult who was a healthcare worker with PCR-confirmed SARS-CoV-2 infection or an uninfected control (not recorded which). The CDR3 runs from the conserved cysteine through the conserved F or W. Each record gives: clone size, J gene, V gene, D gene, CDR3 protein, CDR3 DNA. The D gene is left open where the match is weak. For some rows the clone size is stated as once, few or many, or as a class when expanded; others skip it.

-	TRBJ2-2	TRBV7-3	TRBD1	CASSVGGPQGENGELFF	TGTGCCAGCAGCGTCGGGGGCCCACAGGGGGAAAACGGGGAGCTGTTTTTT
-	TRBJ2-5	TRBV7-2	-	CASSFRGWQETQYF	TGTGCCAGCAGCTTTAGGGGTTGGCAAGAGACCCAGTACTTC
-	TRBJ2-2	TRBV2	-	CASRMTGELFF	TGTGCCAGCAGGATGACCGGGGAGCTGTTTTTT
few	TRBJ1-2	TRBV29-1	-	CSVDSLLQGRYGYTF	TGCAGCGTTGACTCGCTTCTACAGGGAAGATATGGCTACACCTTC
-	TRBJ1-4	TRBV27	-	CASSFLEGYQTNEKLFF	TGTGCCAGCAGTTTCCTGGAGGGGTATCAGACTAATGAAAAACTGTTTTTT
-	TRBJ2-7	TRBV7-2	TRBD2	CASSRLAKGSYEQYF	TGTGCCAGCAGCCGACTAGCGAAGGGATCCTACGAGCAGTACTTC
many	TRBJ2-1	TRBV14	-	CASSQDRNAYNEQFF	TGTGCCAGCAGCCAAGACCGTAACGCCTACAATGAGCAGTTCTTC
few	TRBJ2-7	TRBV27	TRBD2	CAAGAYEQYF	TGTGCGGCGGGAGCCTACGAGCAGTACTTC
many	TRBJ2-7	TRBV7-2	-	CASSLAGGRSSYEQYF	TGTGCCAGCAGCTTAGCTGGGGGGCGTTCCTCCTACGAGCAGTACTTC
few	TRBJ2-3	TRBV29-1	TRBD2	CSVGPGRADTQYF	TGCAGCGTTGGGCCAGGGAGGGCAGATACGCAGTATTTT
many	TRBJ2-3	TRBV7-3	TRBD2	CASSLAGALDTQYF	TGTGCCAGCAGCTTGGCGGGAGCCCTGGATACGCAGTATTTT
-	TRBJ1-1	TRBV12-3/TRBV12-4	-	CASSWVPVNTEAFF	TGTGCCAGCAGTTGGGTCCCGGTGAACACTGAAGCTTTCTTT
-	TRBJ2-3	TRBV9	TRBD2	CASSAVAGDLTDTQYF	TGTGCCAGCAGCGCTGTAGCGGGGGACCTCACAGATACGCAGTATTTT
few	TRBJ1-1	TRBV10-2	-	CATMSSANTEAFF	TGCGCCACCATGTCCTCTGCGAACACTGAAGCTTTCTTT
many	TRBJ1-2	TRBV6-6	TRBD1	CASSSGGGYGYTF	TGTGCCAGCAGTTCAGGGGGGGGCTATGGCTACACCTTC
few	TRBJ2-5	TRBV27	-	CASSPMGAGETQYF	TGTGCCAGCAGTCCTATGGGGGCGGGAGAGACCCAGTACTTC
many	TRBJ1-6	TRBV2	-	CASSPLSGRNNSPLHF	TGTGCCAGCAGTCCTCTATCGGGCAGGAATAATTCACCCCTCCACTTT
few	TRBJ1-4	TRBV20-1	-	CSASRLNNEKLFF	TGCAGTGCTAGCCGGCTAAATAATGAAAAACTGTTTTTT
few	TRBJ2-3	TRBV27	-	CASSLFGSTDTQYF	TGTGCCAGCAGTTTATTTGGGAGCACAGATACGCAGTATTTT
few	TRBJ2-5	TRBV5-5	TRBD2	CASSLDLSGGLQETQYF	TGTGCCAGCAGCTTGGATCTGAGCGGGGGCCTACAAGAGACCCAGTACTTC
many	TRBJ2-1	TRBV19	-	CASSIAGGSSYNEQFF	TGTGCCAGTAGTATAGCTGGGGGCAGCTCCTACAATGAGCAGTTCTTC
few	TRBJ2-5	TRBV20-1	-	CSGGDQTQYF	TGCAGTGGAGGGGATCAGACCCAGTACTTC
-	TRBJ2-3	TRBV20-1	-	CSARDPRDRTDTQYF	TGCAGTGCTAGAGATCCACGGGACCGCACAGATACGCAGTATTTT
many	TRBJ1-1	TRBV27	-	CASSPTVLSNTEAFF	TGTGCCAGCAGTCCGACAGTGTTGTCAAACACTGAAGCTTTCTTT
-	TRBJ2-1	TRBV5-1	TRBD2	CASSPGTSSYNEQFF	TGCGCCAGCAGCCCAGGGACTAGCAGTTACAATGAGCAGTTCTTC
-	TRBJ2-7	TRBV5-1	-	CASSLERSFYEQYF	TGCGCCAGCAGCTTGGAGCGCAGCTTCTACGAGCAGTACTTC
-	TRBJ2-5	TRBV25-1	-	CASSEPVRERRQQETQYF	TGTGCCAGCAGTGAACCCGTTCGGGAGAGACGACAACAAGAGACCCAGTACTTC
-	TRBJ2-7	TRBV12-3/TRBV12-4	-	CASSSRSEQYF	TGTGCCAGCAGCTCTCGCTCCGAGCAGTACTTC
-	TRBJ2-1	TRBV9	-	CASSVDGGYNEQFF	TGTGCCAGCAGCGTAGATGGGGGCTACAATGAGCAGTTCTTC
many	TRBJ2-5	TRBV28	TRBD1	CASRQWTGAQETQYF	TGTGCCAGCAGACAATGGACAGGGGCACAAGAGACCCAGTACTTC
few	TRBJ1-2	TRBV28	TRBD1	CASSGTVPYGYTF	TGTGCCAGCAGTGGGACAGTACCTTATGGCTACACCTTC
-	TRBJ2-3	TRBV5-1	-	CASSLVAASTDTQYF	TGCGCCAGCAGCTTGGTGGCAGCTAGCACAGATACGCAGTATTTT
-	TRBJ2-2	TRBV9	-	CASSVSKTLGELFF	TGTGCCAGCAGCGTATCAAAGACCCTAGGGGAGCTGTTTTTT
many	TRBJ1-2	TRBV6-5	-	CASSYLTGGYGYTF	TGTGCCAGCAGTTACCTGACAGGAGGCTATGGCTACACCTTC
-	TRBJ2-7	TRBV30	-	CAWTRGGYEQYF	TGTGCCTGGACTCGAGGGGGGTACGAGCAGTACTTC
-	TRBJ2-7	TRBV28	-	CASSPPRALPYEQYF	TGTGCCAGCAGTCCCCCCCGGGCATTGCCCTACGAGCAGTACTTC
few	TRBJ2-1	TRBV7-8	TRBD2	CASSLVTSPYNEQFF	TGTGCCAGCAGCTTAGTGACTAGCCCCTACAATGAGCAGTTCTTC